The clone carrying this T cell receptor beta chain came up a few times. Its antigen is still unknown. This entry comes from a study of early T cells in non-severe SARS-CoV-2 infection. In the study overall: Sequencing targeted bulk RNA from unsorted whole blood, leaving chains unpaired. General study points: Database matching using VDJdb favored anti-spike CD8 responses, with private and CD4 specificities left missing.

V was shortened by 4 bases and J by 3 bases, with 12 bases between the two germline ends. CDR1 and CDR2 (germline): MDHEN, SYDVKM. The CDR3 extends over 14 amino acids. Separate cDNA molecules each had unique molecular identifiers attached to them. TCRdb reprocessed the 5' RACE reads via MiXCR and lists one record per CDR3 protein. In the table there are tens of thousands of distinct CDR3 sequences, about 15% of which are singletons. The J gene is TRBJ1-1, the V gene TRBV28; D is possibly TRBD1 (5 bases). The TCR was taken from an adult who was a healthcare worker with PCR-confirmed SARS-CoV-2 infection or an uninfected control (not recorded which). Sequencing used whole blood. DNA of the CDR3: TGTGCCAGCAGTTCCAGGGTTGTTGACACTGAAGCTTTCTTT. Translation: CASSSRVVDTEAFF. The variable domain in full, with the rest retrieved from reference TRBV28 and TRBJ1-1, is DVKVTQSSRYLVKRTGEKVFLECVQDMDHENMFWYRQDPGLGLRLIYFSYDVKMKEKGDIPEGYSVSREKKERFSLILESASTNQTSMYLCASSSRVVDTEAFFGQGTRLTVV.